In its sample, the clone carrying this TCR beta chain was seen many times. Its antigen is not identified. V lost 7 bases and J lost 1; bases outside the gene matches: 5. This CDR3 spans 13 amino acids. Looked up from germline, CDR1 is DFQATT and CDR2 is SNEGSKA (reference sequence). Genomic DNA acted as the template from which TCR beta VDJ combination and CDR3 sequence profiling were carried out. TCRdb processed the reads anew with MiXCR; each CDR3 protein has one entry. Of 250,000 to 300,000 distinct CDR3 sequences listed, 56% are singletons. The sample originates from a study of CD8+CD57+ T cells in acquired aplastic anemia. The overall study: Quantities of DNA derived from sorted CD4+ and CD8+ cells averaged 3.2 ug. Broader study findings: The CD8+ Simpson's diversity of patients and controls was not significantly different. Around 30 was the count of CD8+ CDR3 sequences that patients shared with controls.

Sequencing was done on a sample of sorted CD4+, CD8+, or CD8+CD57+ T cells (not recorded which) from PBMCs. The chain combines TRBV20-1 with TRBJ2-3; 7 bases are a match to TRBD2. The clonotype comes from a human donor with severe aplastic anemia or a healthy control (not recorded which). In DNA, the CDR3 is TGCAGTGAAGAAGGACTAGGCACAGATACGCAGTATTTT. The encoded protein is CSEEGLGTDTQYF.